This T cell receptor beta chain was profiled in a study of blood T cells in healthy people across ages. Whole-study findings and limits: As age increased, TCR beta diversity per million T cells fell in a roughly linear fashion.

Next came a second PCR, run for about 7 to 12 cycles, which used a sample-barcoded 5' primer along with a J-beta primer mix. Every cDNA molecule bore a tag from a template-switch adaptor containing 12 random nucleotides. TCRdb fed the 5' RACE reads into MiXCR, producing one record per CDR3 protein. In the table there are 700,000 to 950,000 distinct CDR3 sequences, approximately 39% of which are singletons. This clonotype was recorded a few times. What it binds is unknown. The sequence came from a woman aged 55-70 years in good health. Sequenced material: blood.

Here the CDR3 DNA reads TGTGCCAGCAGCTTGACTAGCGGGAGCTTCTACGAGCAGTACTTC. Amino acid sequence: CASSLTSGSFYEQYF. This rearrangement joins TRBV7-9 to TRBJ2-7, with 12 bases lining up with TRBD2. The CDR3 runs to 15 residues. With V trimmed by 3 bases and J by 3 bases, 3 bases remained unmatched. The germline CDR1 and CDR2 sequences are SEHNR and FQNEAQ (reference sequence).